This TCR beta chain was observed in a study of OX40 agonist ivuxolimab in advanced cancers. Generated by immunoSEQ multiplex PCR, the TCRdb table keeps only in-frame clones and is missing some. The table has around 77,000 clones, 78% seen once. The V gene's germline CDR1 is KGHSH and CDR2 LQKENI. Trimming removed 1 base from V and 8 bases from J, with 9 bases in between. The CDR3 covers 13 residues. This TCR was recovered from an adult with an advanced solid tumor such as melanoma, head and neck, liver or kidney cancer. The sample consisted of CD4+ or CD8+ T cells sorted from blood, taken in a trial of the OX40 agonist ivuxolimab. The chain is built from TRBV18 and TRBJ2-1; maybe TRBD2 (5 bases). CDR3 region: CASSPLAGDEQFF. The DNA for the CDR3 is TGTGCCAGCTCACCACTGGCGGGCGATGAGCAGTTCTTC.